Below are 23 T cell receptor beta chains sequenced from a single sample in a study of monozygotic twins with inflammatory bowel disease. Reanalyzing the 5' RACE reads, TCRdb keeps one entry per CDR3 protein, without DNA. This sample's clone table lists hundreds of thousands of distinct CDR3 sequences. The sequenced sample was blood. These receptors were obtained from a human donor with ulcerative colitis or Crohn's disease, or a healthy co-twin of an affected twin (not recorded which).

V is TRBV3-1 and J is TRBJ2-1. The CDR3 covers 13 residues. Germline V gene data show CDR1 as LGHDT and CDR2 as YNNKEL (reference sequence). CDR3 sequence: CASSHLGPNEQFF.

The chain joins TRBV27 to TRBJ2-7; TCRdb's D call, TRBD2, is unchecked because there is no DNA. Germline V CDR1 and CDR2: MNHEY, SMNVEV (reference sequence). The CDR3 consists of 15 residues. The CDR3 sequence: CASSLRAGREEEQYF.

The chain has TRBV6-2 or TRBV6-3 and TRBJ2-1; the D call from TCRdb, TRBD1, cannot be confirmed without DNA. This CDR3 comprises 18 residues. Germline CDR1 MNHEY, CDR2 SVGEGT. The CDR3 here is CASSRVLFEASSYNEQFF.

This chain joins TRBV7-3 and TRBJ2-2; the D call of TRBD1 rests on TCRdb alone, since no DNA is present to check it. The CDR3 runs to 16 residues. Germline V gives CDR1 SGHTA, CDR2 FQGTGA. The CDR3 sequence: CASSLQQAGGHGELFF.

This chain connects TRBV20-1 to TRBJ2-7; TCRdb proposes TRBD1, but this gene call is untestable without DNA. Germline-derived CDR1 and CDR2 are DFQATT and SNEGSKA (reference sequence). The CDR3 covers 14 residues. CDR3 in amino acids: CSARGTGNSYEQYF.

The J gene is TRBJ1-3, the V gene TRBV12-3 or TRBV12-4. This CDR3 has 16 amino acids. CDR3 in amino acids: CASSLIQQFSGNTIYF.

This chain links TRBV12-3 or TRBV12-4 with TRBJ2-7; TCRdb's D call, TRBD1, is unchecked because there is no DNA. The CDR3 length is 13 residues. The CDR3 sequence is CASSVGRAYEQYF.

The chain links TRBV4-1 to TRBJ1-6; TCRdb names TRBD1, which stays unverified in the absence of DNA. The CDR3 loop spans 18 amino acids. Germline V gene data show CDR1 as MGHRA and CDR2 as YSYEKL. The CDR3 protein is CASSQLRDVSSYNSPLHF.

This chain links TRBV2 with TRBJ2-3; the TCRdb call, TRBD1, lacks DNA for checking. Germline V gene data show CDR1 as SNHLY and CDR2 as FYNNEI. CDR3 size: 16 residues. CDR3: CASPNRDRQGSDTQYF.

The chain combines TRBV4-1 with TRBJ1-4; TCRdb indicates TRBD1, and absent DNA this call remains unverified. The CDR3 is 17 amino acids. Germline V lookup: CDR1 MGHRA, CDR2 YSYEKL. The CDR3: CASSHRDRGLISEKLFF.

This chain links TRBV24-1 with TRBJ2-5; TCRdb's D gene call, TRBD2, goes unchecked for lack of DNA. The CDR3 covers 15 residues. Germline V CDR1 and CDR2: KGHDR, SFDVKD. This CDR3 reads CATGGLAGDLETQYF.

This chain uses TRBV5-1 with TRBJ2-2. Germline lookup yields CDR1 SGHRS and CDR2 YFSETQ. The CDR3 totals 14 residues. The CDR3 spells CASSLDWNTGELFF.

This sequence joins TRBV18 and TRBJ2-7. CDR1 is KGHSH and CDR2 is LQKENI in the germline V gene. This CDR3 contains 15 residues. The CDR3 sequence is CASSPRDRTSYEQYF.

The chain recombines TRBV5-1 with TRBJ1-2; TCRdb gives TRBD1 as the D gene, but with no DNA this cannot be confirmed. CDR1 SGHRS and CDR2 YFSETQ come from the germline V gene. This CDR3 spans 12 amino acids. CDR3 sequence: CASSLRGNGYTF.

This chain links TRBV20-1 with TRBJ1-1. CDR3 length equals 15 residues. Germline V gene lookup returns CDR1 DFQATT and CDR2 SNEGSKA (reference sequence). The CDR3: CSAFGAGQSNTEAFF.

V gene TRBV20-1 combines with J gene TRBJ1-2; TCRdb names TRBD1, which stays unverified in the absence of DNA. Germline V gene lookup returns CDR1 DFQATT and CDR2 SNEGSKA (reference sequence). The length of the CDR3 is 12 residues. The CDR3: CSKPDRAGGYTF.

This sequence joins TRBV20-1 and TRBJ1-1. The CDR3 has 12 residues. Germline lookup yields CDR1 DFQATT and CDR2 SNEGSKA (reference sequence). The CDR3 here is CSASGRNTEAFF.

The chain combines TRBV28 with TRBJ2-7. CDR1 MDHEN and CDR2 SYDVKM come from the germline V gene. The CDR3 covers 12 residues. This CDR3 is CASSLNAYEQYF.

J is TRBJ2-1 and V is TRBV5-1; TCRdb gives TRBD1 as the D gene, but with no DNA this cannot be confirmed. Germline values: CDR1 SGHRS, CDR2 YFSETQ. CDR3 length: 12 amino acids. The CDR3 loop is CASRQNYNEQFF.

The genes are TRBV28 and TRBJ2-7; the TCRdb call, TRBD1, lacks DNA for checking. Germline lookup yields CDR1 MDHEN and CDR2 SYDVKM. The CDR3 covers 16 residues. This chain's CDR3 is CASSLTSPTGGREQYF.

The genes are TRBV5-1 and TRBJ1-2; lacking DNA, the TRBD1 call made by TCRdb goes unchecked. The CDR3 is 15 amino acids. Germline loops: CDR1 SGHRS, CDR2 YFSETQ. This CDR3 reads CASSLRQDSNYGYTF.

The chain recombines TRBV20-1 with TRBJ1-1; lacking DNA, the TRBD1 call made by TCRdb goes unchecked. The CDR3 runs to 11 residues. Per germline, CDR1 DFQATT and CDR2 SNEGSKA (reference sequence). CDR3 sequence: CSAPSVTEAFF.

The V and J genes are TRBV20-1 and TRBJ2-1; TCRdb designates TRBD2, a call that cannot be tested without DNA. Germline-derived CDR1 and CDR2 are DFQATT and SNEGSKA (reference sequence). This CDR3 has 16 amino acids. CDR3 protein: CSARPLMAGRSDEQFF.